The following is a T cell receptor beta chain sequence with its context. The data were taken from a study of blood T cell repertoires in COVID-19. How the authors handled the data: Amplifying reference gene primers gave estimates of nucleated cell counts. Here immunoSEQ multiplex PCR was the method, and the copy in TCRdb shows in-frame clones only, minus some. V, J and clone size derive from that table, while D and trimming were established from the DNA sequence. The sample lists more than 250,000 clones; around 87% were seen once. The CDR3 runs to 12 residues. The germline CDR1 and CDR2 sequences are LNHDA and SQIVND (reference sequence). V was pared by 5 bases and J by 4 bases, with 1 base of the junction left unmatched. Participants' reported clinical history set cohort assignment.

The sequencing input was PBMCs or T cells enriched from blood (not recorded which). The V gene is TRBV19, the J gene TRBJ2-7; 8 nucleotides line up with TRBD1. The TCR was taken from a woman younger than 35 with acute COVID-19. CDR3 in DNA: TGTGCCAGTAGTGACAGGGGTTACGAGCAGTACTTC. Its translation: CASSDRGYEQYF.